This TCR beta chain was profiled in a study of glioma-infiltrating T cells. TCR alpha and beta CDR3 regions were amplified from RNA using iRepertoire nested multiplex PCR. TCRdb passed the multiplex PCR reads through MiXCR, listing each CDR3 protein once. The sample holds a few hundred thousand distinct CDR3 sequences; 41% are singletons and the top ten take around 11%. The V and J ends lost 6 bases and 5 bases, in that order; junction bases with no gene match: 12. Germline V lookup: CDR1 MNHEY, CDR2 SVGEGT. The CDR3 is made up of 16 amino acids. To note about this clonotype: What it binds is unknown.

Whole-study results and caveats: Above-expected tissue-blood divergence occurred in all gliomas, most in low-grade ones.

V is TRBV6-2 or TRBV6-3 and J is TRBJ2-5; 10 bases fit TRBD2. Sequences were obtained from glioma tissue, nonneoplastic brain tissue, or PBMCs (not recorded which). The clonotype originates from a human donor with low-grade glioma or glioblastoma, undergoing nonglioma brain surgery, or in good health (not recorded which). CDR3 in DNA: TGTGCCAGCAGGCCTATAGCTAGCGGGAGCAGGGAGACCCAGTACTTC. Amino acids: CASRPIASGSRETQYF.